The T cell receptor (beta chain) under discussion was sequenced for a study of T cell responses to AZD1222 COVID-19 vaccine (dated by TCRdb to the early 2020s). About the full investigation: A total of more than 230 trial participants underwent TCR sequencing, of whom roughly 210 had received two doses of AZD1222 and some 25 had received two doses of the MenACWY control vaccine. Enrollment into the trials was organized by age into subgroups of 18-55, 56-69 and 70-plus years, and those subgroups contained about 150, 27 and 61 TCR-sequenced participants, respectively. The research as a whole found: No day 14 peak-response samples were available, so repertoires were characterized only after the peak T cell response. Reportedly, close to half of the unique spike-specific TCRs recognized epitopes lying outside the regions that are mutated in the B.1.351 and B.1.1.7 variants. Participants were mostly white British and included more females than males, and it was suggested by the authors that clonal diversity may have been underestimated. After two AZD1222 doses, both the breadth and the depth of spike-specific TCRs were significantly higher than at day 0 and than in MenACWY recipients. Only 5 to 7 AZD1222 recipients were SARS-CoV-2 seropositive at baseline, limiting conclusions about previously exposed vaccinees. The vaccine-associated CD4 TCRs covered the entire spike protein, and the dominant responses fell in regions 160-218 and 743-854. In the small 56-69-year group, the increase in depth fell short of significance, most likely because of low power.

The CDR3 spans 13 residues, from the cysteine through the phenylalanine. The only DNA kept is the CDR3, 39 bases in frame from the first base. CDR1 and CDR2, looked up from the germline V gene, are MNHEY and SVGAGI. Germline trimming amounts to 6 bases on V and 3 bases on J, with 4 as the count of junction bases outside the gene matches. Read against the paper, the sample's time point label means: about 28 days (+/-7) after the second vaccine dose. AZD1222 recipients whose second dose came at about 4 weeks and those whose second dose came at about 12 weeks were combined into one group, since spike-specific TCR depth and breadth did not differ between the two schedules. The vaccinee samples were drawn from two UK trials, COV001 and COV002, one of which was a single-blind randomized controlled phase 2/3 trial testing AZD1222 (ChAdOx1 nCoV-19) in healthy adults. Trial participant PBMC samples were collected at day 0 and day 28 after the second dose for TCRbeta chain sequencing.

The CDR3 regions of human TCRbeta chains were analyzed by immunosequencing. In the source study's methods: Repertoire TCRs were matched against a reference library of SARS-CoV-2-specific TCRs generated with the MIRA antigen-specificity platform. Breadth meant the fraction of unique TCRs that were SARS-CoV-2-associated, whereas depth meant the fraction of total T cells that were SARS-CoV-2-associated. Using the MIRA data, each spike-specific TCR was mapped to the spike region that the TCR reacts to and placed in a CD4 or CD8 class. Log10-transformed breadth and depth values were compared by one-way ANOVA with Sidak's multiple comparisons tests. The clones in this table, taken by TCRdb from immuneACCESS, are in-frame only. Not every clone is retained; where verified, under half of the shortfall comes from an unresolved V gene, and the cause of the rest is unknown. Clone size and the V and J calls come from that table; the DNA yielded D and trimming. Within this sample are 95,000 to 100,000 clones, with roughly 86% of them counted one time only. 15% to 20% of the sample rests with the top ten.

About this clone itself: What this receptor recognizes is not known. Base qualities were left out, and no much larger clone turns up one base away.

This receptor chain uses TRBV6-5 and TRBJ2-7; 8 middle bases align to TRBD2. Material: peripheral blood, obtained 28 days after the second AZD1222 dose. The source of this sequence is an adult who received the AZD1222 COVID-19 vaccine. The bases are TGTGCCAGCAGGCGGGAGGACCTCTACGAGCAGTACTTC. This is translated as CASRREDLYEQYF.